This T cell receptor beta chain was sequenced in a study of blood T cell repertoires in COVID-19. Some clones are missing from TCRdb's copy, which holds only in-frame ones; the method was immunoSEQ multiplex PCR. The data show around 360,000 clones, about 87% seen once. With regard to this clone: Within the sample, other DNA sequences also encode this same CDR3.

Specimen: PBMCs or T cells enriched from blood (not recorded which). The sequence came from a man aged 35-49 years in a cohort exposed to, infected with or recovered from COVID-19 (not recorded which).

CDR3 residues: CASSSGLAGGRDTQYF. In nucleotides, the CDR3 is TGCGCCAGCAGCTCAGGACTAGCGGGAGGTAGAGATACGCAGTATTTT. V and J are TRBV5-1 and TRBJ2-3; TRBD2 matches at 14 bases. Germline-derived CDR1 and CDR2 are SGHRS and YFSETQ. V lost 3 bases and J lost 5; bases outside the gene matches: 5. This CDR3 has 16 amino acids.